The T cell receptor beta chain under discussion was sequenced for a study of blood T cell repertoires in COVID-19 (dated by TCRdb to 2020 to 2022). Concerning the study at large: Samples covering the acute and convalescent phases of COVID-19 were provided by collaborators in the United States, Italy and Spain. A de-identified subject ID, COVID-19 status, age in years and sex were almost always included in the sample metadata. The prospective study material was composed of cDNA or gDNA derived from T cells, B-cell-depleted T cells, or PBMCs. The repertoires were released in a freely available public database meant as a resource for research on the immune response to SARS-CoV-2. The dataset comprised deeply sampled blood TCRbeta repertoires from subjects exposed to, actively infected with, or recovered from COVID-19. Where available, HLA class I and class II types were taken from metadata supplied by the sample provider and were not determined by assay-based typing. Samples were obtained from the ongoing ImmuneRACE study (first 160 participants) and from 1,254 subjects provided by 6 global collaborators.

V is trimmed back by 6 bases and J by 4 bases, and the junction contains 6 bases that no gene match accounts for. The CDR1 and CDR2 encoded by the germline V gene are MNHEY and SVGAGI. From the cysteine up to the phenylalanine, the CDR3 has a length of 14 residues. Here the CDR3 DNA is all that survives: 42 bases in frame from base 1. Collaborating institutions collected whole blood in K2EDTA tubes following their own protocols. For TCRbeta analysis, collaborators shipped samples in one of three forms: frozen whole blood, isolated PBMCs, or DNA extracted from either of those sample types. General findings and caveats noted by the study authors: Clinical and demographic metadata were provided uncurated, with the amount varying by source and participant.

TCRbeta CDR3 regions were amplified from genomic DNA by means of the immunoSEQ Assay, a bias-controlled multiplex PCR. From the authors' description of their analysis: The number of nucleated cells in each sample was estimated from the amplification of reference gene primers within the assay. Sequence reads were collapsed and filtered to measure the absolute abundance of every unique TCRbeta CDR3 rearrangement. For each sample, productive Simpson clonality was calculated as the square root of Simpson's diversity index over productive rearrangements. TCRdb limited this immuneACCESS table to in-frame rearrangements with V and J called. A share of clones is missing; checked studies link under half to unresolved V genes, and the rest is unexplained. V and J calls and clone size are copied from that table; D and trimming were computed from the DNA. Within this sample are about 36,000 clones, with roughly four fifths of them counted one time only. 42% of the sample is held by the ten biggest clonotypes.

This clone was detected once. Its specific antigen is unknown. No base qualities exist here, and no much larger clone lies one base off it. The receptor comes from a human donor in a cohort sampled during active or convalescent COVID-19. The donor label of this sample is uncertain. The chain uses TRBV6-5 and TRBJ2-3; the junction holds 8 bases that match TRBD1. Specimen: peripheral blood. The DNA is TGTGCCAGCAGCGTCGGACAGGGCGCAGATACGCAGTATTTT. The resulting protein is CASSVGQGADTQYF.